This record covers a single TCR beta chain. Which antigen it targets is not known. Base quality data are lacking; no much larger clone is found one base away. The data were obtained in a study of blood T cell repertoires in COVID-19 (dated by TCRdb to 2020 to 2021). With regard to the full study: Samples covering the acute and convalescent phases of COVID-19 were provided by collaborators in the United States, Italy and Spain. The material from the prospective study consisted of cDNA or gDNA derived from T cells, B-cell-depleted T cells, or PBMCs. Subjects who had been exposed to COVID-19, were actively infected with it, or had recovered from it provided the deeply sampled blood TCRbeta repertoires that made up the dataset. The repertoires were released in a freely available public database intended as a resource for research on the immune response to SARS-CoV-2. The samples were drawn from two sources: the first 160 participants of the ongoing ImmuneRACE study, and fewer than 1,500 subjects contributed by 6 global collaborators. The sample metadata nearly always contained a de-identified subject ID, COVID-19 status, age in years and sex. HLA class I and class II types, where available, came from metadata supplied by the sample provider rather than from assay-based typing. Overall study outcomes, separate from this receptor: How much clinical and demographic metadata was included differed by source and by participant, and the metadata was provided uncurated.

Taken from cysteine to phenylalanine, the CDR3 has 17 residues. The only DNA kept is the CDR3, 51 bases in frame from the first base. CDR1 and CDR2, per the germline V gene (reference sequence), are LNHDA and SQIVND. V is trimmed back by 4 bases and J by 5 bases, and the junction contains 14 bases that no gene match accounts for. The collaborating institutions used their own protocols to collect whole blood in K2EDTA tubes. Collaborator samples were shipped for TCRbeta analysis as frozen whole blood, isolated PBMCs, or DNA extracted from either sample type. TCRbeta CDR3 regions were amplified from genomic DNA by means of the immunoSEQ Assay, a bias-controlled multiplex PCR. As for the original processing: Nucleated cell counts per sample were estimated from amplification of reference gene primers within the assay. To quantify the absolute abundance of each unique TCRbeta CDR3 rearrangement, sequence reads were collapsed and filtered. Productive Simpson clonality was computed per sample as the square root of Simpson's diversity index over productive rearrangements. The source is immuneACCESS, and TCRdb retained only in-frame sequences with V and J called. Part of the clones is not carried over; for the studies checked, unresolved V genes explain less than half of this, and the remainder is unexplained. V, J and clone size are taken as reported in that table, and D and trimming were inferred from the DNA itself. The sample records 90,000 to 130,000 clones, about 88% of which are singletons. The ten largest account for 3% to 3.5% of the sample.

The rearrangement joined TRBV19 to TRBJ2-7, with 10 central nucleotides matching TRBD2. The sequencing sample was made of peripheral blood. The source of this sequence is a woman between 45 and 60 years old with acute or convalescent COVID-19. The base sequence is TGTGCCAGTAGTAACCTTGCACTAGCGGGACTCGAAAACGAGCAGTACTTC. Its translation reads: CASSNLALAGLENEQYF.